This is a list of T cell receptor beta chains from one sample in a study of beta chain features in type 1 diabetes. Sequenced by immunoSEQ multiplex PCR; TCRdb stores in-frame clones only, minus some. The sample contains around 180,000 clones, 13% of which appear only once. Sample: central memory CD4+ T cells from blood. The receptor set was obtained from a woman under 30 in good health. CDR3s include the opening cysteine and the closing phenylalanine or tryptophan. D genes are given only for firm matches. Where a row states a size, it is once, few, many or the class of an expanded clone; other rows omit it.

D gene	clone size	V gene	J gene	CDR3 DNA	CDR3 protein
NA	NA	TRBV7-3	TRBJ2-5	TGTGCCAGCAGCTTAAGCCCGGGACAAGAGACCCAGTACTTC	CASSLSPGQETQYF
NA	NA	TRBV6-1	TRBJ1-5	TGTGCCAGCAACCCGACGGGTAGCAATCAGCCCCAGCATTTT	CASNPTGSNQPQHF
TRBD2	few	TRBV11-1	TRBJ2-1	TGTGCCAGCAGCTTAGCGACTAGCGGGAGGGCGCTGGAGCGGGAGCAGTTCTTC	CASSLATSGRALEREQFF
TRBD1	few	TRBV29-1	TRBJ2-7	TGCAGCGTTGTTGACAGGGGGCCAACCTACGAGCAGTACTTC	CSVVDRGPTYEQYF
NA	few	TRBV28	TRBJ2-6	TGTGCCAGCAGTTTACCAGGGCTATTTGGGGCCAACGTCCTGACTTTC	CASSLPGLFGANVLTF
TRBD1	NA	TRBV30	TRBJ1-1	TGTGCCTGGAGCGCCTGCAGGGGGTGTCCAGCTTTCTTT	CAWSACRGCPAFF
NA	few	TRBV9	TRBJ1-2	TGTGCCAGCAGCGTTCAAGGGGGTGGCTACACCTTC	CASSVQGGGYTF
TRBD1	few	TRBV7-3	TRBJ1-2	TGTGCCAGCAGCTTACAGGGGGCGGCTAACTATGGCTACACCTTC	CASSLQGAANYGYTF
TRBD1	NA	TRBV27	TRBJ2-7	TGTGCCAGCAGTTTAGGAACAGGGGGCTCTCAGGGGCAGTACTTC	CASSLGTGGSQGQYF
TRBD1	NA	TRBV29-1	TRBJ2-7	TGCAGCGTTGATAACTCAGGACAGGGCACCTCTGAGCAGTACTTC	CSVDNSGQGTSEQYF
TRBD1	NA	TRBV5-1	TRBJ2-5	TGCGCCAGCAGCCTTGGGACAGGGAGGGAGACCCAGTACTTC	CASSLGTGRETQYF
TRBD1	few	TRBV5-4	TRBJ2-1	TGTGCCAGCAGCTCGGGACAGTCCTACAATGAGCAGTTCTTC	CASSSGQSYNEQFF
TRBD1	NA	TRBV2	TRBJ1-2	TGTGCCAGCGTGACCGGGACAGGGGGTTTGGGCTACACCTTC	CASVTGTGGLGYTF
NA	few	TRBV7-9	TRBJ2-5	TGTGCCAGCAGTCGCGGTCAGGGGCAAGAGACCCAGTACTTC	CASSRGQGQETQYF